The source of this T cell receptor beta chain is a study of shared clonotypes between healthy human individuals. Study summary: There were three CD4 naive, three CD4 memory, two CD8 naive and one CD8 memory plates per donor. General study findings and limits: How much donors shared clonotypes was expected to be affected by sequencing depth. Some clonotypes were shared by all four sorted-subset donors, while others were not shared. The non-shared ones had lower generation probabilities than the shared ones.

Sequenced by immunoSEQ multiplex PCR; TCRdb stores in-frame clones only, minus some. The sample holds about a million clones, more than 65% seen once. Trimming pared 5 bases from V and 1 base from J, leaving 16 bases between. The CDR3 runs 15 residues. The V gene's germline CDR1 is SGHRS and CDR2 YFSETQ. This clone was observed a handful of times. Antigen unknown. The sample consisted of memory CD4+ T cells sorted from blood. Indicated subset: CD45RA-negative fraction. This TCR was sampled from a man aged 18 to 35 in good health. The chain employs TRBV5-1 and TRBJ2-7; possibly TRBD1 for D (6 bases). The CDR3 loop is CASRLNPQGSYEQYF. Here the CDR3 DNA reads TGCGCCAGCAGGCTTAATCCACAGGGTTCCTACGAGCAGTACTTC.